Presented here are 27 T cell receptor beta chains from one specimen sequenced in a study of blood T cell repertoires in COVID-19. The method was immunoSEQ multiplex PCR; TCRdb's version includes in-frame clones alone and lacks a portion of them. This table holds about 220,000 clones, 82% found once. The material sequenced was PBMCs or T cells enriched from blood (not recorded which). These receptors all come from a woman aged 55-69 years who had recovered from COVID-19.

The chain employs TRBV6-2 or TRBV6-3 and TRBJ1-6; weak D call: TRBD1 (6 bases). V dropped 6 bases and J dropped 7 bases, with 16 bases sitting between them. The CDR3 consists of 15 residues. CDR1 MNHEY and CDR2 SVGEGT come from the germline V gene. In DNA, the CDR3 is TGTGCCAGCAGCTCACAGGGATTTGGGAATTCACCCCTCCACTTT. Its translation is CASSSQGFGNSPLHF.

V gene TRBV19 combines with J gene TRBJ1-1, with a tentative D call TRBD1 (5 bases). From germline, CDR1 is LNHDA and CDR2 SQIVND (reference sequence). This CDR3 is built from 13 residues. Trimming pared 5 bases from V and 9 bases from J, leaving 16 bases between. CDR3 sequence reads: CASSLSLGRKAFF. The CDR3 DNA reads as TGTGCCAGTAGTCTGTCGCTGGGGCGTAAAGCTTTCTTT.

The chain has TRBV16 and TRBJ2-2; 9 nucleotides match TRBD1. V lost 2 bases to trimming and J lost 4 bases; unmatched junction nucleotides: 5. Germline V CDR1 and CDR2: KGHSY, FQNENV. The CDR3 consists of 16 residues. CDR3 region: CASSQLRDRATGELFF. CDR3 in DNA: TGTGCCAGCAGCCAACTCCGGGACAGGGCCACCGGGGAGCTGTTTTTT.

J is TRBJ1-5 and V is TRBV7-2; no definite D call. In germline, CDR1 is SGHTA, CDR2 FQGNSA. Trimming removed 2 bases from V and 5 bases from J, with 16 bases in between. CDR3 length: 16 amino acids. CDR3 protein: CASSLTYRGIDQPQHF. The CDR3 DNA reads TGTGCCAGCAGCTTAACCTATCGGGGAATCGATCAGCCCCAGCATTTT. Filled out from reference TRBV7-2 and TRBJ1-5, the complete variable domain reads GAGVSQSPSNKVTEKGKDVELRCDPISGHTALYWYRQSLGQGLEFLIYFQGNSAPDKSGLPSDRFSAERTGGSVSTLTIQRTQQEDSAVYLCASSLTYRGIDQPQHFGDGTRLSIL.

The chain recombines TRBV2 with TRBJ2-1; D uncertain. CDR1 SNHLY and CDR2 FYNNEI come from the germline V gene. The germline V and J ends were trimmed by 7 bases and 7 bases, with 5 bases remaining between them. This CDR3 is built from 10 residues. The DNA of the CDR3 is TGTGCCAGCATTATGAATGAGCAGTTCTTC. The encoded protein is CASIMNEQFF.

The chain employs TRBV7-2 and TRBJ1-5; the D gene is possibly TRBD1 (5 bases). This CDR3 is 16 amino acids long. V lost 0 bases, J lost 6 bases, and 15 bases lay in between. The V gene's germline CDR1 is SGHTA and CDR2 FQGNSA. The DNA for the CDR3 is TGTGCCAGCAGCTTAGCCCTGCAGGGAGGGACTCAGCCCCAGCATTTT. This translates into CASSLALQGGTQPQHF.

The J gene is TRBJ1-3, the V gene TRBV5-6; TRBD1 matches at 7 bases. The V gene end was trimmed by 3 bases and the J gene end by 7 bases; junction bases not matched to a gene: 10. The germline V gene encodes CDR1 SGHDT and CDR2 YYEEEE. CDR3 length: 15 amino acids. DNA for the CDR3: TGTGCCAGCAGCTCCTACCTACAGGGGAGGAACACCATATATTTT. This gives the protein CASSSYLQGRNTIYF.

The V and J genes are TRBV7-3 and TRBJ2-2, with 11 positions matching TRBD1. With V trimmed by 5 bases and J by 6 bases, 5 bases remained unmatched. The CDR3 has 15 amino acids. Germline V gene data show CDR1 as SGHTA and CDR2 as FQGTGA. CDR3 sequence reads: CASSRGTGGAGELFF. CDR3 coding DNA: TGTGCCAGCAGCCGGGGGACAGGGGGTGCCGGGGAGCTGTTTTTT. Filled out from reference TRBV7-3 and TRBJ2-2, the complete variable domain reads GAGVSQTPSNKVTEKGKYVELRCDPISGHTALYWYRQSLGQGPEFLIYFQGTGAADDSGLPNDRFFAVRPEGSVSTLKIQRTERGDSAVYLCASSRGTGGAGELFFGEGSRLTVL.

The chain links TRBV25-1 to TRBJ2-2; D might be TRBD2 (5 bases). The CDR3 has 12 residues. Per the germline V gene, CDR1 is MGHDK and CDR2 is SYGVNS. Between the trimmed V and J ends, which lost 5 bases and 5 bases, there was a span of 6 bases. CDR3 residues: CASSWETGELFF. The CDR3 coding sequence is TGTGCCAGCAGTTGGGAGACCGGGGAGCTGTTTTTT. Together with reference TRBV25-1 and TRBJ2-2, the CDR3 gives the full variable domain: EADIYQTPRYLVIGTGKKITLECSQTMGHDKMYWYQQDPGMELHLIHYSYGVNSTEKGDLSSESTVSRIRTEHFPLTLESARPSHTSQYLCASSWETGELFFGEGSRLTVL.

The chain is built from TRBV7-9 and TRBJ2-3; D gene unclear. CDR1 is SEHNR, CDR2 FQNEAQ, per germline (reference sequence). The CDR3 runs 14 residues. Trimming pared 5 bases from V and 0 bases from J, leaving 9 bases between. CDR3 DNA: TGTGCCAGCAGCAAATCGACTAGCACAGATACGCAGTATTTT. It translates to CASSKSTSTDTQYF. Complete variable domain (other parts from reference TRBV7-9 and TRBJ2-3): DTGVSQNPRHKITKRGQNVTFRCDPISEHNRLYWYRQTLGQGPEFLTYFQNEAQLEKSRLLSDRFSAERPKGSFSTLEIQRTEQGDSAMYLCASSKSTSTDTQYFGPGTRLTVL.

The V call is TRBV7-9, the J call TRBJ1-1, with D possibly matching TRBD1 (6 bases). The CDR3 runs 16 residues. Trimming removed 4 bases at V and 1 base at J, with 16 bases between. The germline V gene encodes CDR1 SEHNR and CDR2 FQNEAQ (reference sequence). The CDR3 region has the DNA TGTGCCAGCAGCTACCTAGGGGGACATTCGAACACTGAAGCTTTCTTT. It encodes CASSYLGGHSNTEAFF.

This chain connects TRBV29-1 to TRBJ1-2, with D possibly being TRBD1 (5 bases). V was pared by 7 bases and J by 3 bases, with 9 bases between. Germline CDR1 SQVTM, CDR2 ANQGSEA. This CDR3 has 11 amino acids. This chain's CDR3 is CSGGHDYGYTF. The DNA of the CDR3 is TGCAGCGGTGGACACGACTATGGCTACACCTTC.

The chain has TRBV7-2 and TRBJ2-5; TRBD1 agrees at 8 bases. There are 14 residues in the CDR3. The J segment lost 4 bases and the V segment lost 5 bases, leaving 6 bases of the junction unmatched. Germline CDR1 reads SGHTA; CDR2 reads FQGNSA. CDR3 DNA sequence: TGTGCCAGCAGCCAGGACAGGGCGGGAGAGACCCAGTACTTC. This encodes CASSQDRAGETQYF.

This clone showed up just a few times. The J gene is TRBJ2-1, the V gene TRBV7-9; D perhaps matches TRBD1 (7 bases). CDR1 is SEHNR, CDR2 FQNEAQ, per germline (reference sequence). The CDR3 spans 12 residues. Trimming shortened V by 1 base and J by 14 bases, and 12 bases separated the two germline ends. The CDR3 region is CASSLVDREEFF. CDR3 DNA sequence: TGTGCCAGCAGCTTAGTCGACAGGGAGGAGTTCTTC. The whole variable domain, remainder taken from reference TRBV7-9 and TRBJ2-1, is DTGVSQNPRHKITKRGQNVTFRCDPISEHNRLYWYRQTLGQGPEFLTYFQNEAQLEKSRLLSDRFSAERPKGSFSTLEIQRTEQGDSAMYLCASSLVDREEFFGPGTRLTVL.

The V call is TRBV5-1, the J call TRBJ2-3, with TRBD2 matching 7 bases. CDR3 length equals 15 residues. V shed 3 bases and J 0 bases; nucleotides not matched to a gene: 4. The germline V gene has CDR1 SGHRS and CDR2 YFSETQ. The CDR3 here is CASSWAGVSTDTQYF. The CDR3 DNA reads TGCGCCAGCAGCTGGGCGGGAGTTAGCACAGATACGCAGTATTTT.

This clone was counted only a few times. Other DNA sequences in the sample encode the same CDR3. The rearrangement links TRBV7-3 to TRBJ1-1, with TRBD1 as a possible D gene (5 bases). The germline V and J ends were trimmed by 5 bases and 1 base, with 8 bases remaining between them. The CDR3 is 13 residues long. Germline V gives CDR1 SGHTA, CDR2 FQGTGA. CDR3 bases: TGTGCCAGCAGCGGTGACAGGAACACTGAAGCTTTCTTT. It specifies CASSGDRNTEAFF.

The rearrangement joins TRBV27 to TRBJ2-5, with TRBD1 identical over 9 bases. The CDR3 has 14 residues. The germline V gene encodes CDR1 MNHEY and CDR2 SMNVEV (reference sequence). The V gene end was trimmed by 4 bases and the J gene end by 5 bases; junction bases not matched to a gene: 5. CDR3 in amino acids: CASSSSGQGETQYF. Here the CDR3 DNA reads TGTGCCAGCAGTTCAAGCGGACAGGGGGAGACCCAGTACTTC.

This clone occurred a few times. This sequence joins TRBV5-1 and TRBJ2-3; 8 bases match TRBD1. There are 14 residues in the CDR3. Per the germline V gene, CDR1 is SGHRS and CDR2 is YFSETQ. V lost 3 bases, J lost 3 bases, and 3 bases stayed unmatched. The CDR3 region has the DNA TGCGCCAGCAGCTGGGACAGGCCAACAGATACGCAGTATTTT. It codes for CASSWDRPTDTQYF.

This clone was detected only once. The chain couples TRBV10-1 to TRBJ2-3; 8 positions agree with TRBD2. This CDR3 comprises 16 residues. The J segment lost 2 bases and the V segment lost 3 bases, leaving 7 bases of the junction unmatched. Germline assignment: CDR1 WNHNN and CDR2 SYGVQD (reference sequence). The CDR3 here is CASSERVAGYTDTQYF. The CDR3 region has the DNA TGCGCCAGCAGTGAACGGGTAGCGGGGTACACAGATACGCAGTATTTT.

In DNA form, the CDR3 reads TGCAGCGAACGGCCCGGGAGTGAGCAGTTCTTC. Its translation is CSERPGSEQFF. J is TRBJ2-1 and V is TRBV29-1; D possibly corresponds to TRBD2 (6 bases). The germline CDR1 and CDR2 sequences are SQVTM and ANQGSEA. The CDR3 has 11 amino acids. V was cut by 7 bases and J by 9 bases, with 13 bases left in between.

The chain has TRBV25-1 and TRBJ1-1; the match to TRBD1 covers 10 bases. The CDR3 contains 14 residues. Per germline, CDR1 MGHDK and CDR2 SYGVNS. V trimming: 7 bases; J trimming: 1 base; junction bases outside the gene matches: 3. DNA of the CDR3: TGTGCCAGCAAGAGGGACAGGGGGAACACTGAAGCTTTCTTT. It yields the protein CASKRDRGNTEAFF.

The chain combines TRBV11-2 with TRBJ2-7, with a tentative D call TRBD2 (6 bases). Looked up from germline, CDR1 is SGHAT and CDR2 is FQNNGV. The CDR3 covers 14 residues. V was pared by 1 base and J by 7 bases, with 14 bases between. CDR3 in DNA: TGTGCCAGCAGCTTAGCGCGGGGTGCTATAGAGCAGTACTTC. Its translation is CASSLARGAIEQYF.

The genes are TRBV5-4 and TRBJ1-2, with D tentatively TRBD1 (6 bases). CDR3 length: 12 residues. CDR1 SGHNT and CDR2 YYREEE come from the germline V gene (reference sequence). Between the trimmed V and J ends, which lost 2 bases and 7 bases, there was a span of 9 bases. CDR3 DNA sequence: TGTGCCAGCAGCTTACCACAGGGTGGCTACACCTTC. It specifies CASSLPQGGYTF. The full variable domain, in which reference TRBV5-4 and TRBJ1-2 provide the parts outside the CDR3, is ETGVTQSPTHLIKTRGQQVTLRCSSQSGHNTVSWYQQALGQGPQFIFQYYREEENGRGNFPPRFSGLQFPNYSSELNVNALELDDSALYLCASSLPQGGYTFGSGTRLTVV.

This chain connects TRBV6-5 to TRBJ1-1; D unclear. This CDR3 is 14 amino acids long. V lost 6 bases and J 1 base, leaving 12 bases between the germline ends. CDR1 is MNHEY, CDR2 SVGAGI, per germline. The CDR3 is CASRSPAGNTEAFF. DNA for the CDR3: TGTGCCAGCAGATCCCCCGCCGGGAACACTGAAGCTTTCTTT.

The rearrangement links TRBV2 to TRBJ1-1; weak D call: TRBD1 (5 bases). Trimming removed 6 bases at V and 8 bases at J, with 19 bases between. Germline V lookup: CDR1 SNHLY, CDR2 FYNNEI. The length of the CDR3 is 14 residues. As DNA, the CDR3 is TGTGCCAGCAGCCCGGACATCTTTTTCGGCGAAGCTTTCTTT. Its translation is CASSPDIFFGEAFF.

As DNA, the CDR3 is TGTGCCAGCAGCAGACAGGCCATGAACACTGAAGCTTTCTTT. It specifies CASSRQAMNTEAFF. The chain recombines TRBV6-5 with TRBJ1-1, with a possible D match to TRBD1 (6 bases). V shed 6 bases and J shed 0 bases, with 11 bases lying between them. CDR3 length: 14 residues. Germline lookup yields CDR1 MNHEY and CDR2 SVGAGI.

The chain combines TRBV2 with TRBJ1-5; possible D gene TRBD1, 6 bases. The CDR3 is 14 amino acids. Germline V gene lookup returns CDR1 SNHLY and CDR2 FYNNEI. The V gene lost 2 bases and the J gene lost 4 bases, with 9 bases spanning the gap. The CDR3 here is CASSESQGNQPQHF. CDR3 DNA: TGTGCCAGCAGTGAATCGCAGGGGAATCAGCCCCAGCATTTT.